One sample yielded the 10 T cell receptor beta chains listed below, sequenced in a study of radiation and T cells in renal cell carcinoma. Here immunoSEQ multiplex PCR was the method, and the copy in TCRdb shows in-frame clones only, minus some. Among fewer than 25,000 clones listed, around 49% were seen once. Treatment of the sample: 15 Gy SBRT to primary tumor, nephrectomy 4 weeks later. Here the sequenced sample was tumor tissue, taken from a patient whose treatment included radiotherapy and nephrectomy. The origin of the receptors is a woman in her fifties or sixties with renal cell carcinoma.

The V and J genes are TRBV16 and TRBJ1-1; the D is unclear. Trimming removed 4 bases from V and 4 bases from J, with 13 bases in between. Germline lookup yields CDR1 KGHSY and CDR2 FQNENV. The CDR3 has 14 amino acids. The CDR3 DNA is TGTGCCAGCAGCCTAGGTGGTGGGATCACTGAAGCTTTCTTT. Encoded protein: CASSLGGGITEAFF.

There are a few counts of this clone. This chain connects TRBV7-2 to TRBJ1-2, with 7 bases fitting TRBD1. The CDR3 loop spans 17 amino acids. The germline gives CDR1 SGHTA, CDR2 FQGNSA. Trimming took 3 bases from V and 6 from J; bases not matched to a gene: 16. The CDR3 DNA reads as TGTGCCAGCAGCTTGAGCTCGCAACAGTCAGGGGGAGATGGCTACACCTTC. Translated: CASSLSSQQSGGDGYTF.

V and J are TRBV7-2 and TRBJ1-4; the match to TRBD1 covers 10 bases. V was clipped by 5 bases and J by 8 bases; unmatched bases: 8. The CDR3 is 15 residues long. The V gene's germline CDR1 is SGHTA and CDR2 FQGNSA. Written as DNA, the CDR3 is TGTGCCAGCAGCCGTTCGACAGGGGGCGCAGAAAAACTGTTTTTT. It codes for CASSRSTGGAEKLFF.

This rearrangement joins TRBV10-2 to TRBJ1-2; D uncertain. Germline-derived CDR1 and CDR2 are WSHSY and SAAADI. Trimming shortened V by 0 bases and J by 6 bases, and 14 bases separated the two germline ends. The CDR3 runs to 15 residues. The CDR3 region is CASSESRVGWNGYTF. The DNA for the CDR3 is TGCGCCAGCAGTGAGTCGAGGGTAGGGTGGAATGGCTACACCTTC.

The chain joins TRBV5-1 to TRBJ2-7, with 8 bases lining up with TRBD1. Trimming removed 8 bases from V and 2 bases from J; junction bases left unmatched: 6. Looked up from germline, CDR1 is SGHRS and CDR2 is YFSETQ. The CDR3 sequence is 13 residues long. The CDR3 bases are TGCGCCAGTAGGACAGGGAAAGCCTACGAGCAGTACTTC. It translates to CASRTGKAYEQYF.

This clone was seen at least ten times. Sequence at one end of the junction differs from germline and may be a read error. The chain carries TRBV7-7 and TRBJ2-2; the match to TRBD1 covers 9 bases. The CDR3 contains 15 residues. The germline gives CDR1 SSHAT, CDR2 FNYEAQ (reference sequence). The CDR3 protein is CASSLGSGTGGELFF. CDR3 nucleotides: TGTGCTAGCAGCTTAGGATCAGGGACAGGGGGGGAGCTGTTTTTT. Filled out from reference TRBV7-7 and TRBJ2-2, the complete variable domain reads GAGVSQSPRYKVTKRGQDVTLRCDPISSHATLYWYQQALGQGPEFLTYFNYEAQPDKSGLPSDRFSAERPEGSISTLTIQRTEQRDSAMYRCASSLGSGTGGELFFGEGSRLTVL.

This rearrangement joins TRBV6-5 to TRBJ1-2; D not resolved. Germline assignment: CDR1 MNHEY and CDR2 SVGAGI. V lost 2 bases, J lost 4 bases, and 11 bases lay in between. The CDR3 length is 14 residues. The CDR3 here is CASSYGDGFYGYTF. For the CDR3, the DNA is TGTGCCAGCAGTTACGGAGACGGATTCTATGGCTACACCTTC.

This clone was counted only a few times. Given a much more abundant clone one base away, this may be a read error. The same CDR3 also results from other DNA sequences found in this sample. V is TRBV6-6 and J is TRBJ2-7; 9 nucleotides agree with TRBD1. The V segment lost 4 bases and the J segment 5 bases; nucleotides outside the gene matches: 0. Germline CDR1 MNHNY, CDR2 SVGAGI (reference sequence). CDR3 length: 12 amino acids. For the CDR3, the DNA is TGTGCCAGCAGTTGGACAGGGGACGAGCAGTACTTC. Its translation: CASSWTGDEQYF.

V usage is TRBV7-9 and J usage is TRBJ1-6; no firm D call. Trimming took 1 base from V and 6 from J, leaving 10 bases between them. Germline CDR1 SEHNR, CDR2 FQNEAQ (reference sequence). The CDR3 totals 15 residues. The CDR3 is CASSLEGRLNSPLHF. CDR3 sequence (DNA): TGTGCCAGCAGCTTAGAAGGCAGGCTTAATTCACCCCTCCACTTT.

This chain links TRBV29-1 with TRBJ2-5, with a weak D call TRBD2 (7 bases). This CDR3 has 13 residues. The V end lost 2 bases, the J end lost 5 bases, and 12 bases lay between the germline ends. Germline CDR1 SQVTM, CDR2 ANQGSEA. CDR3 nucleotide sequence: TGCAGCGTTGAAAGGGGGGGCCCGGAGACCCAGTACTTC. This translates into CSVERGGPETQYF.